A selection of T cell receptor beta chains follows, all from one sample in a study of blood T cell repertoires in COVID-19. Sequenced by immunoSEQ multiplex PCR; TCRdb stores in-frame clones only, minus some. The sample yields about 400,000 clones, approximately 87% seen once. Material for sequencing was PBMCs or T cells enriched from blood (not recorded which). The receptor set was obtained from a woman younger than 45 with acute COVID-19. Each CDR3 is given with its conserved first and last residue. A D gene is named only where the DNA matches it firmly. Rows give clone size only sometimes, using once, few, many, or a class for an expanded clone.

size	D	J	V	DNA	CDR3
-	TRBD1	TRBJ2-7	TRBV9	TGTGCCAGCAGCCCCGGGACAGGGGACTACGAGCAGTACTTC	CASSPGTGDYEQYF
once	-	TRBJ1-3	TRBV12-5	TGTGCTAGTGGAAGGGGCTCTGGAAACACCATATATTTT	CASGRGSGNTIYF
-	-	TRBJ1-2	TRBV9	TGTGCCAGCAGCGTAGGACAGAGTATAACCTATGGCTACACCTTC	CASSVGQSITYGYTF
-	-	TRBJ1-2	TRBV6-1	TGTGCCAGCAGTGAACTTCGGGGAGTATATGGCTACACCTTC	CASSELRGVYGYTF
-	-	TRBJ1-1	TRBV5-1	TGCGCCAGCAGCTTCACTTTCGAGGTCACTGAAGCTTTCTTT	CASSFTFEVTEAFF
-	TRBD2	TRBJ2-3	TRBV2	TGTGCCAGCAGTGAACTAGCGGGGGGCCTCCTAGATACGCAGTATTTT	CASSELAGGLLDTQYF
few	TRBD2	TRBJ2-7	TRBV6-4	TGTGCCAGCAGTGAGGGAGGGAAGGGCGATCTTTACTTC	CASSEGGKGDLYF
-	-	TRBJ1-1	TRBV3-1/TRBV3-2	TGTGCCAGCAGCGCGGGGGCGCGGGAGGCTTTCTTT	CASSAGAREAFF
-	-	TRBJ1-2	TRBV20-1	TGCAGTGGGACGGGAATCTATGGCTACACCTTC	CSGTGIYGYTF
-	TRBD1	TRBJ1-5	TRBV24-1	TGTGCCACCAGTGATAGACAGGGGTTTCAGCCCCAGCATTTT	CATSDRQGFQPQHF
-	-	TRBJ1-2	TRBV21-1	TGTGCCAGCAGCAAAAGCCCACGGAGGGGCTATGGCTACACCTTC	CASSKSPRRGYGYTF
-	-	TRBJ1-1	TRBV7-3	TGTGCCAGCAGCTTCAACATGAACACTGAAGCTTTCTTT	CASSFNMNTEAFF
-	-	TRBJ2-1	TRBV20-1	TGCAGTGCTAGTATCGGGGGGCCGCGGAATGAGCAGTTCTTC	CSASIGGPRNEQFF
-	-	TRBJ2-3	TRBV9	TGTGCCAGCAGCGGCCGTAAGACGTCCCTCACCGGGGATACGCAGTATTTT	CASSGRKTSLTGDTQYF
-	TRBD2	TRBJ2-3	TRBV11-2	TGTGCCAGCAGCCGACCCCGACTAGCGGGGATCACAGATACGCAGTATTTT	CASSRPRLAGITDTQYF
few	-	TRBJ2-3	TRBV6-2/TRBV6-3	TGTGCCAGCAGTTCTTTCAGCACAGATACGCAGTATTTT	CASSSFSTDTQYF
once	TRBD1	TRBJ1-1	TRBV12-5	TGTGCTAGTGGTCCCCCCGGGACAGCTAAATTTGAAGCTTTCTTT	CASGPPGTAKFEAFF
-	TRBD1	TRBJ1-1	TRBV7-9	TGTGCCAGCAGCCTCGAAGGGACAGTGAACACTGAAGCTTTCTTT	CASSLEGTVNTEAFF
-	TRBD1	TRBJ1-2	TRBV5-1	TGCGCCAGCAGCTTGGAGGACAGGTCTTTTGGCTACACCTTC	CASSLEDRSFGYTF
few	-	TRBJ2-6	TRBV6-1	TGTGCCAGCAGTGGACCCAGGGGATCAAGGTCCAACGTCCTGACTTTC	CASSGPRGSRSNVLTF
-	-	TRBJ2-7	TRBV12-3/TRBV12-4	TGTGCCAGCAGTCGGGCCCCGGGATACGAGCAGTACTTC	CASSRAPGYEQYF
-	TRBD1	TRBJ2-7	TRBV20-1	TGCAGTGCTAGTGCTGAACCGGGACAGCCCTACGAGCAGTACTTC	CSASAEPGQPYEQYF